Below, 19 T cell receptor beta chains from the same sample are listed, as sequenced in a study of shared clonotypes between healthy human individuals. It was CD45RO-negative cells, positively selected for CCR7, that made up naive CD8 cells, with terminally differentiated effector memory CD45RA+ cells excluded. Data came from immunoSEQ multiplex PCR; TCRdb stores just in-frame clones and leaves some out. Of about 2.2 million clones detected, 93% appear once; the ten largest clones hold 1.5% to 2%. The sequenced sample was naive CD8+ T cells from PBMCs. The source of these receptors is a man between 18 and 29 years old in good health. Some clones in this sample may be carry-over from other donors' samples.

This chain joins TRBV4-3 and TRBJ2-3, with TRBD2 matching over 9 bases. CDR1 and CDR2 (germline): LGHNA, YSLEER. V trimming: 0 bases; J trimming: 4 bases; junction bases outside the gene matches: 5. There are 16 residues in the CDR3. The CDR3 loop is CASSQDPAGGSDTQYF. The CDR3, as DNA: TGCGCCAGCAGCCAAGATCCAGCGGGAGGATCAGATACGCAGTATTTT.

This CDR3 reads CASSFTGLVHEQFF. The CDR3, as DNA: TGTGCCAGCAGCTTCACGGGACTAGTCCATGAGCAGTTCTTC. The V gene is TRBV7-9, the J gene TRBJ2-1; 8 nucleotides align to TRBD2. Trimming cost V 3 bases and J 8 bases; bases outside gene matches: 6. This CDR3 has 14 amino acids. CDR1 is SEHNR and CDR2 is FQNEAQ in the germline V gene (reference sequence).

There are a few counts of this clone. V gene TRBV29-1 combines with J gene TRBJ1-1, with D hard to call. The CDR3 is 14 amino acids. The V gene lost 5 bases and the J gene lost 0 bases, with 13 bases spanning the gap. Germline assignment: CDR1 SQVTM and CDR2 ANQGSEA. The CDR3 protein is CSVRWLAMNTEAFF. The CDR3 DNA sequence: TGCAGCGTTCGTTGGTTAGCCATGAACACTGAAGCTTTCTTT. The full variable domain, with the rest looked up from reference TRBV29-1 and TRBJ1-1, is SAVISQKPSRDICQRGTSLTIQCQVDSQVTMMFWYRQQPGQSLTLIATANQGSEATYESGFVIDKFPISRPNLTFSTLTVSNMSPEDSSIYLCSVRWLAMNTEAFFGQGTRLTVV.

This sequence joins TRBV7-8 and TRBJ1-1; D perhaps matches TRBD1 (6 bases). Germline V lookup: CDR1 SGHVS, CDR2 FQNEAQ. This CDR3 is 18 amino acids long. V was pared by 3 bases and J by 4 bases, with 24 bases between. For the CDR3, the DNA is TGTGCCAGCAGCTTTGTACGAGACAGGACCTCTCGGGGCACTGAAGCTTTCTTT. Residues: CASSFVRDRTSRGTEAFF.

The J gene is TRBJ2-1, the V gene TRBV7-2, with 11 bases lining up with TRBD1. Germline V gene lookup returns CDR1 SGHTA and CDR2 FQGNSA. The J segment lost 7 bases and the V segment lost 5 bases, leaving 7 bases of the junction unmatched. CDR3 length equals 15 residues. The CDR3 sequence: CASSTSGTGGNEQFF. DNA of the CDR3: TGTGCCAGCAGCACGTCCGGGACAGGGGGTAATGAGCAGTTCTTC.

The V gene is TRBV9, the J gene TRBJ1-3; maybe TRBD1 (5 bases). The CDR3 is 15 amino acids. The V end lost 0 bases, the J end lost 4 bases, and 11 bases lay between the germline ends. CDR1 is SGDLS and CDR2 is YYNGEE in the germline V gene. The CDR3 nucleotides read TGTGCCAGCAGCGTAGCCGGGGCGGGAGGAAACACCATATATTTT. Protein product: CASSVAGAGGNTIYF.

CDR3 in amino acids: CAWSVWDRNTGELFF. The DNA of the CDR3 is TGTGCCTGGAGTGTCTGGGACAGAAACACCGGGGAGCTGTTTTTT. The V and J genes are TRBV30 and TRBJ2-2; 7 bases line up with TRBD1. Per the germline V gene, CDR1 is GTSNPN and CDR2 is SVGIG (reference sequence). There are 15 residues in the CDR3. J gave up 2 bases and V 0 bases, and 3 bases lay outside the gene matches.

The chain has TRBV27 and TRBJ2-7, with D perhaps matching TRBD2 (5 bases). Per the germline V gene, CDR1 is MNHEY and CDR2 is SMNVEV (reference sequence). V shed 5 bases and J shed 4 bases, with 18 bases lying between them. CDR3 length: 15 residues. CDR3 protein: CASSGLAGTGYEQYF. CDR3 nucleotide sequence: TGTGCCAGCAGTGGACTTGCGGGCACCGGGTACGAGCAGTACTTC.

The genes are TRBV28 and TRBJ2-7; weak D call: TRBD2 (6 bases). The length of the CDR3 is 14 residues. Germline CDR1 is MDHEN and CDR2 is SYDVKM. Deletions cut 1 base from V and 3 bases from J, with 10 bases between. Written as DNA, the CDR3 is TGTGCCAGCAGTTTATTCGGGAGTAGCTACGAGCAGTACTTC. Its translation: CASSLFGSSYEQYF.

The chain recombines TRBV5-4 with TRBJ2-7, with D possibly matching TRBD2 (6 bases). The CDR3 is made up of 13 amino acids. Trimming removed 7 bases from V and 3 bases from J, with 14 bases in between. CDR1 and CDR2 from the germline V gene are SGHNT and YYREEE (reference sequence). The CDR3 here is CASRTWGVYEQYF. In nucleotides, the CDR3 is TGTGCCAGCCGGACCTGGGGGGTCTACGAGCAGTACTTC.

As regards this clone: In the same sample, other DNA sequences code for this CDR3. The chain joins TRBV7-9 to TRBJ2-5, with D perhaps matching TRBD1 (5 bases). Germline assignment: CDR1 SEHNR and CDR2 FQNEAQ (reference sequence). The ends were cut back, 5 bases at V and 5 bases at J, with 15 bases in the middle. The length of the CDR3 is 14 residues. The CDR3 sequence is CASSPAGLGETQYF. Written as DNA, the CDR3 is TGTGCCAGCAGCCCTGCAGGGTTAGGCGAGACCCAGTACTTC.

The V gene is TRBV27, the J gene TRBJ2-5; D is possibly TRBD1 (6 bases). CDR3 size: 16 residues. V was shortened by 0 bases and J by 1 base, with 12 bases between the two germline ends. Looked up from germline, CDR1 is MNHEY and CDR2 is SMNVEV (reference sequence). The CDR3 region has the DNA TGTGCCAGCAGTTTATCGGCAGGGGAAGTCCAAGAGACCCAGTACTTC. It encodes CASSLSAGEVQETQYF.

The chain employs TRBV7-8 and TRBJ2-2; 8 positions match TRBD2. Looked up from germline, CDR1 is SGHVS and CDR2 is FQNEAQ. V lost 3 bases and J lost 6; bases outside the gene matches: 6. The CDR3 totals 15 residues. CDR3 bases: TGTGCCAGCAGCTTCACTAGCGGTTTACCCGGGGAGCTGTTTTTT. The encoded protein is CASSFTSGLPGELFF.

V gene TRBV6-1 combines with J gene TRBJ1-3; D ambiguous. CDR1 MNHNS and CDR2 SASEGT come from the germline V gene. CDR3 length: 11 amino acids. V dropped 10 bases and J dropped 2 bases, with 6 bases sitting between them. CDR3 sequence reads: CATNAGNTIYF. The CDR3 DNA follows: TGTGCCACCAACGCTGGAAACACCATATATTTT.

About this clone itself: Other nucleotide sequences from this sample produce the same CDR3. The CDR3 nucleotides read TGTGCCAGCAGCTGGGGGGGTAGCTCCTACAATGAGCAGTTCTTC. It yields the protein CASSWGGSSYNEQFF. This chain connects TRBV5-6 to TRBJ2-1; 7 nucleotides agree with TRBD2. Germline loops: CDR1 SGHDT, CDR2 YYEEEE. The CDR3 extends over 15 amino acids. J gave up 0 bases and V 3 bases, and 3 bases lay outside the gene matches.

This sequence joins TRBV6-4 and TRBJ2-3, with no clear D. From germline, CDR1 is MRHNA and CDR2 SNTAGT. V was cut by 5 bases and J by 0 bases, with 12 bases left in between. The CDR3 consists of 15 residues. This chain's CDR3 is CASSILGRSTDTQYF. As DNA, the CDR3 is TGTGCCAGCAGTATCTTGGGCAGAAGCACAGATACGCAGTATTTT.

With respect to this clone: A read error may be the cause here, since a much bigger clone is one base away. V gene TRBV11-1 combines with J gene TRBJ1-1; D is unresolved. The CDR3 runs to 13 residues. V was shortened by 1 base and J by 1 base, with 4 bases between the two germline ends. In germline, CDR1 is SGHAT, CDR2 FQDESV (reference sequence). The CDR3 DNA reads TGTGCCAGCAGCTTAGAGGGGAACACTGAAGCTTTCTTT. Its translation: CASSLEGNTEAFF.

The chain couples TRBV7-9 to TRBJ2-3; TRBD1 is a possible D gene (5 bases). Germline V gene lookup returns CDR1 SEHNR and CDR2 FQNEAQ (reference sequence). V was cut by 11 bases and J by 0 bases, with 15 bases left in between. This CDR3 spans 14 amino acids. The CDR3 spells CASPEGVSTDTQYF. The CDR3 DNA reads TGTGCCTCCCCGGAAGGGGTGAGCACAGATACGCAGTATTTT.

This clone was found once. J is TRBJ2-1 and V is TRBV19, with D uncertain. The CDR3 contains 16 residues. V was pared by 6 bases and J by 0 bases, with 15 bases between. Germline lookup yields CDR1 LNHDA and CDR2 SQIVND (reference sequence). In DNA, the CDR3 is TGTGCCAGTAGCTGGGTTGGCGCCAGCTCCTACAATGAGCAGTTCTTC. It translates to CASSWVGASSYNEQFF.